This TCR beta chain comes out of a study of blood T cell repertoires in COVID-19. As for the study in general: Samples came from the United States, Italy and Spain, spanning acute and convalescent COVID-19. T cells, B-cell-depleted T cells, or PBMCs supplied cDNA or gDNA.

Method: immunoSEQ multiplex PCR; TCRdb's copy keeps in-frame clones and lacks some. The sample lists approximately 100,000 clones, about nine tenths occurring once. There are 15 residues in the CDR3. The germline V and J ends were trimmed by 0 bases and 4 bases, with 10 bases remaining between them. Germline CDR1 is MGHRA and CDR2 is YSYEKL. Sequenced: peripheral blood. This TCR was recovered from a man aged 45-60 years with acute or convalescent COVID-19. The chain links TRBV4-1 to TRBJ1-5; D unclear. The CDR3 region is CASSQDKPVNQPQHF. The CDR3 DNA sequence: TGCGCCAGCAGCCAAGATAAACCAGTTAATCAGCCCCAGCATTTT.